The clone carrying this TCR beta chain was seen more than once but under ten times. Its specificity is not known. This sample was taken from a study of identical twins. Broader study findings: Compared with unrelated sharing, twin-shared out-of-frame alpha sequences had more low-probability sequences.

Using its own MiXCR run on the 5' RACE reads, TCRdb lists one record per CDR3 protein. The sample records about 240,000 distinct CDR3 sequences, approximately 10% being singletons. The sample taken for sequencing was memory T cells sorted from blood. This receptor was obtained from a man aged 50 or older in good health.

Here the CDR3 DNA reads TGTGCCAGCTCTCTTAATGGAAGAGGGGGCTTGAATCAGCCCCAGCATTTT. Its translation: CASSLNGRGGLNQPQHF. The J gene is TRBJ1-5, the V gene TRBV18; 7 positions agree with TRBD1. Germline V lookup: CDR1 KGHSH, CDR2 LQKENI. The J segment lost 4 bases and the V segment lost 6 bases, leaving 15 bases of the junction unmatched. This CDR3 comprises 17 residues.